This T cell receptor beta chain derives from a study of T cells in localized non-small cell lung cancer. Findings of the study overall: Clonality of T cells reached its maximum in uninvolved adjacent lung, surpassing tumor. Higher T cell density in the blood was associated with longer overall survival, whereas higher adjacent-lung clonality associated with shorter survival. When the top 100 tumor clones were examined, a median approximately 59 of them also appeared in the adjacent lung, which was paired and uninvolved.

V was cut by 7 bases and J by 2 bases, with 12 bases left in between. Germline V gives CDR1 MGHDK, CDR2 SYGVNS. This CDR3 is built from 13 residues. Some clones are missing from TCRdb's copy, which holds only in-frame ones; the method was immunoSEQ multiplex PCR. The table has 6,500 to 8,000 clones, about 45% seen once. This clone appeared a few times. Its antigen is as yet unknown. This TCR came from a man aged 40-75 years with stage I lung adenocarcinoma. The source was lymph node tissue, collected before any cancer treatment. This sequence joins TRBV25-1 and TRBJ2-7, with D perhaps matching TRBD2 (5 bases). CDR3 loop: CASNSLAPYEQYF. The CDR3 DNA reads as TGTGCCAGCAATTCCCTAGCACCCTACGAGCAGTACTTC.